The TCR beta chain described here comes from a study of T cells after yellow fever vaccination (dated by TCRdb to the late 2010s). Looking at the study overall: The SMART-Seq v4 Ultra Low Input RNA kit was used to prepare libraries from fractions with low cell numbers. Bulk TCR alpha and beta repertoires were sequenced longitudinally to track T-cell clones before and after primary and booster YFV17D yellow fever vaccination. The cohort comprised two healthy male donors, one aged 18 to 30 and one aged 30 to 39 years. Blood was collected at multiple timepoints before and after primary and secondary immunization, and bulk PBMC replicates and cell subsets were isolated. The full study reports these points: Most clones expanded after primary vaccination were re-detected after the booster (almost 98% of CD4 and around 86% of CD8), suggesting broad memory maintenance. A small share of clonotypes was detected in both CD4 and CD8 compartments, with the overlap likely arising from convergent recombination. Because only two donors were included in the study, the extent to which the findings can be generalized is limited. Computational filtering was needed because FACS-sorted repertoires could contain abundant contaminating clonotypes from the bulk population. The secondary T-cell response was found to be weaker but faster than the primary response, with a peak reached on day 5 rather than on day 15.

In the germline V gene, CDR1 corresponds to MGHDK and CDR2 to SYGVNS. V lost 7 bases and J lost 8 bases; the stretch between them is 15 bases long. Spanning cysteine to phenylalanine, the CDR3 consists of 14 amino acids. The retained sequence is limited to the CDR3, 42 bases, with the frame set at the first base. What the treatment or condition label conveys for this sample: live attenuated yellow fever vaccine strain. A standard Ficoll-Paque protocol was used to isolate PBMCs from peripheral blood. Dynabeads CD4 and CD8 positive selection kits were used to isolate the CD4 and CD8 T-cell fractions. TriZol was used to extract RNA from bulk PBMCs, CD4 and CD8 fractions, and dextramer-positive and dextramer-negative fractions. In its sample, this clonotype was seen a few times. Its antigen remains unidentified. Per-base quality was not reported, and no clone a single base away is much larger than it. TCR cDNA was synthesized by 5'RACE template switching, which introduced a universal primer site and unique molecular identifiers. Priming of cDNA synthesis was performed from both the TCR alpha and TCR beta constant segments. Two PCR steps were used to amplify libraries, with sample barcodes and sequencing adapters being added in the second step. Sequencing of libraries was performed on Illumina HiSeq 2500 (2x100 bp) or NovaSeq (2x150 bp). Under the source paper's analysis protocol: Demultiplexing of reads and collapsing into UMI consensus sequences were performed with MIGEC, and V(D)J alignment was carried out with MiXCR. Clonotypes responding to the vaccine were identified with edgeR on replicate PBMC samples, with the criteria of FDR below 0.01 and a log2 fold change above 5 up to day 15. Each bulk clonotype was labeled CD4 or CD8 based on which sequenced repertoire, CD4 or CD8, contained the clonotype at higher abundance. The public sequencing data were trimmed at Q25 with fastp and processed into clonotypes with MiXCR by TCRdb, which kept only in-frame beta chains. Each entry is one CDR3 protein sequence, shown with its most common DNA and genes. The V and J calls reflect TCRdb's pipeline rather than the authors' work. This sample lists about 69,000 distinct CDR3 sequences; approximately 5% were detected once. More than 2% of the sample is held by the ten biggest clonotypes.

The chain uses TRBV25-1 and TRBJ1-6; TRBD1 might be the D gene, on 5 matching bases. Sequenced material: CD4+ T cells sorted from PBMCs, taken roughly 14 days after the first yellow fever vaccination. The source of this sequence is a man aged 18 to 29 who received the YFV17D yellow fever vaccine. CDR3 protein: CASTSGTSDSPLHF. The DNA is TGTGCCAGCACATCCGGGACGTCGGATTCACCCCTCCACTTT.